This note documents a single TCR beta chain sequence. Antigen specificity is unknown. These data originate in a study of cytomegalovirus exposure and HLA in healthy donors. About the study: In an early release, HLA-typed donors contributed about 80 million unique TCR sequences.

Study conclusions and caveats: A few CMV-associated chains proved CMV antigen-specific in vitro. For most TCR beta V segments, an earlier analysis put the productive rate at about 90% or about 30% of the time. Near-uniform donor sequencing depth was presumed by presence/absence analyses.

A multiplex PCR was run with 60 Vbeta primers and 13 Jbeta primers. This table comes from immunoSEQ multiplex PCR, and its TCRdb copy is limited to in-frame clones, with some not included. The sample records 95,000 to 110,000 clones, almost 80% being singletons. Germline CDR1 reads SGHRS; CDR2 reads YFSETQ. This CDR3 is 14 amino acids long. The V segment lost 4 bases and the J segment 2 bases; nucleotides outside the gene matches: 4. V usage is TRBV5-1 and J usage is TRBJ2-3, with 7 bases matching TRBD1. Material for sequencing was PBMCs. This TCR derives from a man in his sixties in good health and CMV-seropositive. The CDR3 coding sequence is TGCGCCAGCAGCGGGGGACAGACCACAGATACGCAGTATTTT. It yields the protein CASSGGQTTDTQYF.